These 21 T cell receptor beta chains originate from one sample sequenced in a study of T cell responses to AZD1222 COVID-19 vaccine. The data were produced by immunoSEQ multiplex PCR, yet TCRdb's version contains in-frame clones alone and is incomplete. The sample lists about 140,000 clones, approximately 88% occurring once. The source was peripheral blood, collected 28 days after the second dose of the MenACWY control vaccine. Every receptor here comes from an adult who received the MenACWY meningococcal vaccine as a control.

CDR3 in DNA: TGTGCCAGCAGCCCCGGACAGTCCTTCTCTGGAAACACCATATATTTT. It encodes CASSPGQSFSGNTIYF. The J gene is TRBJ1-3, the V gene TRBV5-6; possible D gene TRBD1, 6 bases. The CDR3 length is 16 residues. The V gene's germline CDR1 is SGHDT and CDR2 YYEEEE. Trimming cost V 4 bases and J 0 bases, with 14 bases left between them.

The gene calls are TRBV9 and TRBJ2-1; 8 bases align to TRBD2. CDR1 SGDLS and CDR2 YYNGEE come from the germline V gene. The CDR3 extends over 17 amino acids. Germline trimming cut 4 bases from V and 0 bases from J; bases unmatched to any gene: 9. The CDR3 sequence is CASSPGGGGSSYNEQFF. DNA for the CDR3: TGTGCCAGCAGCCCCGGAGGCGGGGGGAGCTCCTACAATGAGCAGTTCTTC.

The chain employs TRBV18 and TRBJ2-3, with 7 bases matching TRBD1. Trimming took 2 bases from V and 6 from J; bases not matched to a gene: 2. This CDR3 is 13 amino acids long. Per germline, CDR1 KGHSH and CDR2 LQKENI. The DNA for the CDR3 is TGTGCCAGCTCACCAATCAGGGGGGATACGCAGTATTTT. Translated: CASSPIRGDTQYF.

This clone occurred a few times. The CDR3 DNA reads as TGTGCCAGCTCAGCATCAAGGGGAACCTACGAGCAGTACTTC. Translated, it gives CASSASRGTYEQYF. The genes are TRBV18 and TRBJ2-7; a possible D gene is TRBD1 (5 bases). The germline V gene encodes CDR1 KGHSH and CDR2 LQKENI. Between the trimmed V and J ends, which lost 5 bases and 2 bases, there was a span of 13 bases. This CDR3 comprises 14 residues.

The chain uses TRBV9 and TRBJ2-6; D gene uncertain. The germline gives CDR1 SGDLS, CDR2 YYNGEE. The CDR3 is 14 amino acids. The germline V and J ends were trimmed by 4 bases and 2 bases, with 7 bases remaining between them. CDR3 protein: CASSPYPGANVLTF. The CDR3 DNA reads as TGTGCCAGCAGCCCGTATCCTGGGGCCAACGTCCTGACTTTC. Looking up the rest from reference TRBV9 and TRBJ2-6 gives the full variable domain: DSGVTQTPKHLITATGQRVTLRCSPRSGDLSVYWYQQSLDQGLQFLIQYYNGEERAKGNILERFSAQQFPDLHSELNLSSLELGDSALYFCASSPYPGANVLTFGAGSRLTVL.

V usage is TRBV2 and J usage is TRBJ1-5, with D possibly being TRBD1 (5 bases). The CDR3 runs 13 residues. Germline V gives CDR1 SNHLY, CDR2 FYNNEI. Trimming left V 6 bases short and J 4 bases short, with 10 bases between. The CDR3: CASRLTANQPQHF. CDR3 DNA: TGTGCCAGCAGGTTGACAGCTAATCAGCCCCAGCATTTT.

The rearrangement uses TRBV28 and TRBJ2-3; 7 bases fit TRBD2. Looked up from germline, CDR1 is MDHEN and CDR2 is SYDVKM. J gave up 2 bases and V 3 bases, and 8 bases lay outside the gene matches. The CDR3 sequence is 16 residues long. Here the CDR3 reads CASSFGLAGITDTQYF. The DNA for the CDR3 is TGTGCCAGCAGTTTCGGTTTAGCGGGTATCACAGATACGCAGTATTTT.

This sequence joins TRBV11-3 and TRBJ1-1, with D possibly matching TRBD1 (6 bases). The V gene lost 7 bases and the J gene lost 5 bases, with 14 bases spanning the gap. CDR1 is SGHNT, CDR2 YENEEA, per germline. CDR3 length: 13 amino acids. The CDR3 nucleotides are TGTGCCAGCAATCCCACAGGGCAAACTGAAGCTTTCTTT. Protein sequence: CASNPTGQTEAFF.

The chain recombines TRBV7-2 with TRBJ2-1; 8 bases agree with TRBD2. The germline gives CDR1 SGHTA, CDR2 FQGNSA. This CDR3 contains 15 residues. V was pared by 1 base and J by 9 bases, with 8 bases of the junction left unmatched. The CDR3: CASSLVSGGAREQFF. CDR3 nucleotide sequence: TGTGCCAGCAGCTTAGTCTCCGGGGGGGCACGTGAGCAGTTCTTC.

The chain links TRBV7-9 to TRBJ1-2, with a tentative D call TRBD1 (6 bases). CDR1 and CDR2 from the germline V gene are SEHNR and FQNEAQ (reference sequence). The CDR3 contains 14 residues. Deletions cut 6 bases from V and 5 bases from J, with 16 bases between. The chain's CDR3 is CASSSWGHPYGYTF. The CDR3 DNA reads TGTGCCAGCAGTTCGTGGGGGCACCCGTATGGCTACACCTTC. Together with reference TRBV7-9 and TRBJ1-2, the CDR3 gives the full variable domain: DTGVSQNPRHKITKRGQNVTFRCDPISEHNRLYWYRQTLGQGPEFLTYFQNEAQLEKSRLLSDRFSAERPKGSFSTLEIQRTEQGDSAMYLCASSSWGHPYGYTFGSGTRLTVV.

J is TRBJ1-5 and V is TRBV6-2 or TRBV6-3; 8 positions agree with TRBD1. The ends lost 6 bases at V and 4 bases at J; junction bases unmatched: 2. Germline V lookup: CDR1 MNHEY, CDR2 SVGEGT. CDR3 size: 13 residues. The CDR3 nucleotides are TGTGCCAGCAGCCGGACAGGGAATCAGCCCCAGCATTTT. Translated: CASSRTGNQPQHF.

The chain uses TRBV6-2 or TRBV6-3 and TRBJ1-4; D not resolved. V gave up 6 bases and J gave up 3 bases, with 17 bases separating them. Germline CDR1 reads MNHEY; CDR2 reads SVGEGT. The CDR3 has 16 amino acids. CDR3 sequence reads: CASSLIPPGSNEKLFF. CDR3 sequence (DNA): TGTGCCAGCAGCCTGATTCCCCCAGGATCTAATGAAAAACTGTTTTTT.

V and J are TRBV3-1 (or the pseudogene TRBV3-2) and TRBJ2-7, with 10 bases aligning to TRBD1. In germline, CDR1 is LGHDT, CDR2 YNNKEL (reference sequence). V shed 1 base and J 3 bases; nucleotides not matched to a gene: 3. The CDR3 sequence is 15 residues long. The CDR3 here is CASSQGGQGVYEQYF. Here the CDR3 DNA reads TGTGCCAGCAGCCAAGGAGGACAGGGGGTCTACGAGCAGTACTTC.

CDR3 sequence: CAGSGRSLNSPLHF. CDR3 nucleotide sequence: TGTGCCGGCTCCGGACGGAGTCTAAATTCACCCCTCCACTTT. The rearrangement links TRBV6-5 to TRBJ1-6; D call uncertain. In germline, CDR1 is MNHEY, CDR2 SVGAGI. V lost 11 bases and J lost 7, with 18 bases in between. This CDR3 is built from 14 residues.

DNA for the CDR3: TGTGCCAGCTCACCACGTACGGGCTCCTACAATGAGCAGTTCTTC. Translated, it gives CASSPRTGSYNEQFF. The chain recombines TRBV18 with TRBJ2-1, with D unclear. Germline V gene sequence: CDR1 KGHSH, CDR2 LQKENI. The length of the CDR3 is 15 residues. V gave up 1 base and J gave up 0 bases, with 7 bases separating them.

The V and J genes are TRBV3-1 (or the pseudogene TRBV3-2) and TRBJ2-7; maybe TRBD1 (6 bases). Trimming pared 1 base from V and 3 bases from J, leaving 10 bases between. CDR3 length: 14 amino acids. The germline gives CDR1 LGHDT, CDR2 YNNKEL (reference sequence). The CDR3 coding sequence is TGTGCCAGCAGCCAAGGGGCCAGGGGCTACGAGCAGTACTTC. As protein: CASSQGARGYEQYF.

The genes are TRBV11-1 and TRBJ2-1; tentatively, D is TRBD2 (6 bases). From germline, CDR1 is SGHAT and CDR2 FQDESV (reference sequence). The CDR3 totals 14 residues. Trimming shortened V by 1 base and J by 6 bases, and 10 bases separated the two germline ends. CDR3 in DNA: TGTGCCAGCAGCTTAGACGGGAGACTCAATGAGCAGTTCTTC. Translating it yields CASSLDGRLNEQFF.

The chain has TRBV27 and TRBJ1-3, with 7 bases that match TRBD1. V was clipped by 0 bases and J by 4 bases; unmatched bases: 3. The CDR3 has 15 residues. Germline loops: CDR1 MNHEY, CDR2 SMNVEV (reference sequence). CDR3 amino acids: CASSLSKQGGNTIYF. As DNA, the CDR3 is TGTGCCAGCAGTTTATCGAAACAGGGGGGAAACACCATATATTTT.

This chain links TRBV3-1 (or the pseudogene TRBV3-2) with TRBJ1-3, with no clear D. From germline, CDR1 is LGHDT and CDR2 YNNKEL (reference sequence). V lost 0 bases and J 2 bases, leaving 11 bases between the germline ends. CDR3 length equals 16 residues. For the CDR3, the DNA is TGTGCCAGCAGCCAAGAAGGATACGCCGCTGGAAACACCATATATTTT. Its protein is CASSQEGYAAGNTIYF.

In this sample, this clone turned up a few times. The gene calls are TRBV5-1 and TRBJ2-1, with D unresolved. The CDR3 spans 13 residues. Germline V CDR1 and CDR2: SGHRS, YFSETQ. V lost 9 bases and J 2 bases, leaving 12 bases between the germline ends. CDR3 amino acids: CATSTIPYNEQFF. CDR3 nucleotide sequence: TGCGCCACCTCAACGATCCCCTACAATGAGCAGTTCTTC.

The chain has TRBV4-2 and TRBJ2-1; D gene uncertain. CDR3 length: 18 residues. Germline V lookup: CDR1 LGHNA, CDR2 YNFKEQ. V was trimmed by 1 base and J by 4 bases, leaving 20 bases between them. CDR3 region: CASSQGSGGTDGYNEQFF. The CDR3 DNA reads as TGTGCCAGCAGCCAAGGAAGTGGCGGTACCGACGGATACAATGAGCAGTTCTTC.